This record looks at one T cell receptor (beta chain) sequence and its context. Treatment in this sample: preoperative locoregional IRX-2 cytokine immunotherapy. This sample stems from a study of preoperative IRX-2 immunotherapy in early breast cancer. Germline values: CDR1 MDHEN, CDR2 SYDVKM. Trimming stripped 5 bases from V and 7 bases from J, with 18 bases between. The CDR3 consists of 15 residues. Clones were read by immunoSEQ multiplex PCR, and TCRdb kept only the in-frame ones, dropping some. There are about 89,000 clones in the sample; about nine tenths occur only once, and 2% to 2.5% lies in the top ten.

This chain uses TRBV28 with TRBJ2-1; no definite D call. The receptor was derived from a human donor with breast cancer. The sample in question was tumor tissue, obtained after IRX-2 immunotherapy. The CDR3 sequence is CASSQNPFLGNEQFF. The CDR3 nucleotides read TGTGCCAGCAGTCAAAACCCCTTTTTGGGGAATGAGCAGTTCTTC. The full variable domain, its missing parts supplied by reference TRBV28 and TRBJ2-1, is DVKVTQSSRYLVKRTGEKVFLECVQDMDHENMFWYRQDPGLGLRLIYFSYDVKMKEKGDIPEGYSVSREKKERFSLILESASTNQTSMYLCASSQNPFLGNEQFFGPGTRLTVL.